The 6 T cell receptor beta chains below were found in one sample sequenced in a study of cytomegalovirus exposure and HLA in healthy donors. The PCR employed 60 Vbeta primers together with 13 Jbeta primers. Sequencing was performed with immunoSEQ multiplex PCR; in TCRdb, only in-frame clones are kept and a portion is missing. The sample shows 100,000 to 150,000 clones, roughly 71% of them seen only once. Sample: PBMCs. Receptors originate from a woman aged 40 to 55 in good health and CMV-seropositive.

The chain uses TRBV7-9 and TRBJ1-3, with D unclear. Germline V gene sequence: CDR1 SEHNR, CDR2 FQNEAQ (reference sequence). This CDR3 spans 19 amino acids. V shed 4 bases and J shed 0 bases, with 22 bases lying between them. The CDR3 region has the DNA TGTGCCAGCAGCTCCACCCGGGCCGAGGGCCCTTTCTCTGGAAACACCATATATTTT. This sequence encodes CASSSTRAEGPFSGNTIYF. The full variable domain, in which reference TRBV7-9 and TRBJ1-3 provide the parts outside the CDR3, is DTGVSQNPRHKITKRGQNVTFRCDPISEHNRLYWYRQTLGQGPEFLTYFQNEAQLEKSRLLSDRFSAERPKGSFSTLEIQRTEQGDSAMYLCASSSTRAEGPFSGNTIYFGEGSWLTVV.

This chain joins TRBV9 and TRBJ2-1; TRBD2 agrees at 8 bases. The germline V gene has CDR1 SGDLS and CDR2 YYNGEE. The length of the CDR3 is 17 residues. V was pared by 1 base and J by 1 base, with 7 bases of the junction left unmatched. CDR3 nucleotide sequence: TGTGCCAGCAGCGTAAAGACGAAGCGGGAGTCCTACAATGAGCAGTTCTTC. Amino acid sequence: CASSVKTKRESYNEQFF.

The rearrangement joins TRBV5-4 to TRBJ2-5; tentative D call: TRBD2 (6 bases). The end of the DNA is better explained by TRBJ2-7, so the J call may be wrong. The CDR3 runs 14 residues. Germline CDR1 reads SGHNT; CDR2 reads YYREEE (reference sequence). As DNA, the CDR3 is TGTGCCAGCAGCCAGGCGGGGAGATCCTACGAGCAGTACTTC. This translates into CASSQAGRSYEQYF.

This clone was detected only a few times. This rearrangement joins TRBV2 to TRBJ2-6; 9 nucleotides align to TRBD1. This CDR3 contains 17 residues. Germline V gives CDR1 SNHLY, CDR2 FYNNEI. J lost 2 bases, V lost 8 bases, and 10 bases had no gene match. In DNA, the CDR3 is TGTGCCAGCCGGGGACAGGGATGGGGCCCTGGGGCCAACGTCCTGACTTTC. Translated: CASRGQGWGPGANVLTF. The full variable domain, its missing parts supplied by reference TRBV2 and TRBJ2-6, is EPEVTQTPSHQVTQMGQEVILRCVPISNHLYFYWYRQILGQKVEFLVSFYNNEISEKSEIFDDQFSVERPDGSNFTLKIRSTKLEDSAMYFCASRGQGWGPGANVLTFGAGSRLTVL.

This chain uses TRBV2 with TRBJ2-7, with 10 bases aligning to TRBD1. Losses at the gene ends were 6 bases for V and 6 bases for J; bases not matched to a gene: 5. CDR1 is SNHLY, CDR2 FYNNEI, per germline. The length of the CDR3 is 13 residues. CDR3 loop: CASRGQGLREQYF. The DNA for the CDR3 is TGTGCCAGCAGGGGACAGGGGTTACGCGAGCAGTACTTC.

This clone was detected only a few times. This rearrangement joins TRBV19 to TRBJ2-7; 9 positions agree with TRBD1. J gave up 2 bases and V 5 bases, and 4 bases lay outside the gene matches. The germline gives CDR1 LNHDA, CDR2 SQIVND (reference sequence). The CDR3 is 14 residues long. In DNA, the CDR3 is TGTGCCAGTAGTTGGGGACAGGGACCCTACGAGCAGTACTTC. It codes for CASSWGQGPYEQYF.